A selection of T cell receptor beta chains follows, all from one sample in a study of tumor and adjacent non-tumor tissue in lung cancer. TCRdb re-called the multiplex PCR reads through MiXCR, storing one row per CDR3 protein. In the table there are 75,000 to 80,000 distinct CDR3 sequences, around 75% of which are singletons. Input material: lung tumor tissue. The receptor set was obtained from a woman between 45 and 65 years old with non-small cell lung cancer. The CDR3 runs from the conserved cysteine through the conserved F or W. A clone size is listed for some rows: how often the clone was seen (once, few, many), or a class if it is expanded.

v_call	clone_size	cdr3_aa
TRBV11-2	NA	CASSLGDNEQLF
TRBV12-3/TRBV12-4	NA	CASSLTENTGAFF
TRBV20-1	NA	CSAGQPWSGASGRWGTDTQYF
TRBV6-5	NA	CASSRHEINTEAFF
TRBV4-3	NA	CTSSQERSVCTGELLF
TRBV20-1	NA	CSAGPRGSGPNVLTF
TRBV20-1	NA	CRAAMTGTYDQYF
TRBV6-2/TRBV6-3	NA	CASRLSPSISGRVTDTPYF
TRBV12-3/TRBV12-4	many	CASSLSGFNEQFF
TRBV11-3	NA	CASNPGLAGGVLEQFF
TRBV6-1	NA	CANSEGRNYDQYF
TRBV6-1	NA	CASILAVVGTGELFF
TRBV12-3/TRBV12-4	NA	CVSTLGGGLNTKALF
TRBV10-2	NA	CASSESGAVYQQYF
TRBV11-2	NA	CASNINWDTGELFF
TRBV10-3	few	CAISGAGRGTQYF
TRBV20-1	once	CSARQPWPGTSGRWDTDTQYF